This TCR beta chain was captured in a study of shared clonotypes between healthy human individuals. Germline CDR1 SGHTS, CDR2 YDEGEE. V dropped 10 bases and J dropped 7; count of bases not matched to a gene: 15. The CDR3 length is 15 residues. This clone was observed a single time. The protocol was immunoSEQ multiplex PCR, while the TCRdb copy is restricted to in-frame clones and leaves out a portion. The table has 2 million to 3 million clones, over 85% seen once. V and J are TRBV5-8 and TRBJ1-4; 8 positions agree with TRBD1. This receptor was identified in a man younger than 35 in good health. Some clones in this sample may be carry-over from other donors' samples. The source material was naive CD4+ T cells from PBMCs. The subset here: CD45RA+ positively selected. Here the CDR3 reads CASGRGQLSGEKLFF. The CDR3 coding sequence is TGTGCCTCCGGCAGGGGGCAACTTTCGGGTGAAAAACTGTTTTTT.